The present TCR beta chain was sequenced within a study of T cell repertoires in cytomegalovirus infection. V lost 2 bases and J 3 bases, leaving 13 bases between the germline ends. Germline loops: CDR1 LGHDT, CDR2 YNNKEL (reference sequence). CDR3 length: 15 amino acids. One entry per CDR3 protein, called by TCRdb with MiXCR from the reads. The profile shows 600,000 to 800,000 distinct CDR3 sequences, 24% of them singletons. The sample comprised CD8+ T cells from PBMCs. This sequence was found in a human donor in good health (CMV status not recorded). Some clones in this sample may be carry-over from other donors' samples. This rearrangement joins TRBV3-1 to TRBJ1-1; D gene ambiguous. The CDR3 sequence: CASSQFGRPDTEAFF. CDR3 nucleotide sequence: TGTGCCAGCAGCCAATTCGGCAGACCAGACACTGAAGCTTTCTTT.